The next 14 T cell receptor beta chains were all read from a single sample in a study of T cells after yellow fever vaccination. One entry per CDR3 protein results from TCRdb running MiXCR on the 5' RACE reads. The sample lists a few hundred thousand distinct CDR3 sequences, approximately 10% occurring once. The material was CD4+ T cells sorted from PBMCs, obtained 5 days after the yellow fever booster vaccination. These receptors came from a man between 18 and 35 years old who received the YFV17D yellow fever vaccine.

This clonotype was picked up a small number of times. CDR3 region: CASSLLTGEQETQYF. Here the CDR3 DNA reads TGCGCCAGCAGCCTCCTGACAGGGGAACAAGAGACCCAGTACTTC. The chain recombines TRBV5-1 with TRBJ2-5; 8 bases align to TRBD1. V lost 4 bases and J lost 2; bases outside the gene matches: 7. In germline, CDR1 is SGHRS, CDR2 YFSETQ. The CDR3 totals 15 residues.

This clonotype was observed a few times. The chain links TRBV5-1 to TRBJ2-5; D is perhaps TRBD1 (5 bases). The CDR3 sequence is 15 residues long. Germline V gene sequence: CDR1 SGHRS, CDR2 YFSETQ. Trimming removed 4 bases at V and 5 bases at J, with 18 bases between. The DNA of the CDR3 is TGCGCCAGCAGCCGCGCCCTTCAGGGTGCGGAGACCCAGTACTTC. Protein: CASSRALQGAETQYF.

This clonotype was observed a handful of times. The chain joins TRBV4-2 to TRBJ2-5, with 10 bases fitting TRBD2. CDR3 length equals 17 residues. Germline-derived CDR1 and CDR2 are LGHNA and YNFKEQ. The ends lost 0 bases at V and 5 bases at J; junction bases unmatched: 9. CDR3 nucleotide sequence: TGTGCCAGCAGCCAAGATTTAAAGCGGGGGGGCCTTGAGACCCAGTACTTC. Translated: CASSQDLKRGGLETQYF.

This clonotype was seen many times. CDR3 in DNA: TGTGCCAGCAGCTTAAGCCCAGGGAGGGAGCAGTACTTC. Its translation is CASSLSPGREQYF. This chain joins TRBV7-7 and TRBJ2-7, with D perhaps matching TRBD2 (6 bases). Germline V gene lookup returns CDR1 SSHAT and CDR2 FNYEAQ (reference sequence). CDR3 size: 13 residues. V lost 2 bases and J 7 bases, leaving 12 bases between the germline ends. The variable domain in full, with the rest retrieved from reference TRBV7-7 and TRBJ2-7, is GAGVSQSPRYKVTKRGQDVTLRCDPISSHATLYWYQQALGQGPEFLTYFNYEAQPDKSGLPSDRFSAERPEGSISTLTIQRTEQRDSAMYRCASSLSPGREQYFGPGTRLTVT.

This clonotype was picked up many times. The V call is TRBV29-1, the J call TRBJ2-4; possibly TRBD1 or TRBD2 for D (5 bases each). With 2 bases removed from V and 0 bases from J, the gap between germline ends came to 11 bases. The CDR3 has 15 amino acids. Germline CDR1 is SQVTM and CDR2 is ANQGSEA. CDR3 DNA: TGCAGCGTTGAAACCGGGGCCGTAGCCAAAAACATTCAGTACTTC. It specifies CSVETGAVAKNIQYF.

The chain combines TRBV4-3 with TRBJ2-4, with D possibly matching TRBD1 (5 bases). The CDR3 sequence is 16 residues long. The germline V and J ends were trimmed by 0 bases and 3 bases, with 12 bases remaining between them. Germline V gene lookup returns CDR1 LGHNA and CDR2 YSLEER. The CDR3 DNA reads TGCGCCAGCAGCCAAGATCCGCAGGGCGGCAAAAACATTCAGTACTTC. Amino acids: CASSQDPQGGKNIQYF.

This clonotype has just a few counts. One junction end does not reproduce the germline sequence, and a read error may be involved. The chain combines TRBV12-3 or TRBV12-4 with TRBJ1-2; D is perhaps TRBD1 (5 bases). The CDR3 runs to 11 residues. The CDR3 loop reads CASSLRGGKNF. In DNA, the CDR3 is TGTGCCAGCAGTTTAAGGGGCGGGAAAAACTTC.

This clonotype was observed many times. The chain joins TRBV4-1 to TRBJ1-5; D remains unclear. Per the germline V gene, CDR1 is MGHRA and CDR2 is YSYEKL. V lost 4 bases and J lost 2, with 15 bases in between. CDR3 length: 16 amino acids. CDR3 in amino acids: CASSRVGWDGNQPQHF. The CDR3, as DNA: TGCGCCAGCAGCCGCGTGGGGTGGGATGGCAATCAGCCCCAGCATTTT.

V gene TRBV11-2 combines with J gene TRBJ2-3; 9 positions agree with TRBD2. Germline CDR1 and CDR2: SGHAT and FQNNGV. The CDR3 runs 15 residues. J lost 5 bases, V lost 0 bases, and 3 bases had no gene match. The CDR3 DNA sequence: TGTGCCAGCAGCTTAGAGCGGGGGGGCCTAGATACGCAGTATTTT. This gives the protein CASSLERGGLDTQYF.

The chain couples TRBV5-1 to TRBJ2-5; 10 bases are a match to TRBD1. The CDR3 runs to 15 residues. The V gene's germline CDR1 is SGHRS and CDR2 YFSETQ. J was trimmed by 5 bases and V by 4 bases; bases with no gene match: 8. CDR3 bases: TGCGCCAGCAGCAGAACCGGGACAGGGGAGGAGACCCAGTACTTC. Translated: CASSRTGTGEETQYF.

A few counts support this clonotype. DNA of the CDR3: TGCGCCAGCAGCCAAGATCGGGGGGCGGTCAGCGAAAAACTGTTTTTT. Translation: CASSQDRGAVSEKLFF. The genes are TRBV4-3 and TRBJ1-4; TRBD1 is a possible D gene (6 bases). The ends were cut back, 0 bases at V and 8 bases at J, with 16 bases in the middle. The CDR3 runs 16 residues. Germline V gene sequence: CDR1 LGHNA, CDR2 YSLEER.

This clonotype has only a few counts. The chain is built from TRBV14 and TRBJ2-1, with TRBD2 matching over 13 bases. This CDR3 contains 19 residues. The ends lost 4 bases at V and 2 bases at J; junction bases unmatched: 11. Germline CDR1 and CDR2: SGHDN and FVKESK. The CDR3 nucleotides are TGTGCCAGCAGCCTTAGACTAGCGGGGGGCCCCGGCACCTACAATGAGCAGTTCTTC. Translation: CASSLRLAGGPGTYNEQFF.

This clonotype was recorded at least ten times. The rearrangement uses TRBV5-8 and TRBJ2-7; D possibly corresponds to TRBD1 (5 bases). V was pared by 0 bases and J by 10 bases, with 17 bases between. Germline-derived CDR1 and CDR2 are SGHTS and YDEGEE. This CDR3 spans 14 amino acids. CDR3 sequence: CASSLALGDSRQYV. CDR3 coding DNA: TGTGCCAGCAGCTTGGCCCTAGGGGATTCCCGCCAGTACGTC.

The chain is built from TRBV20-1 and TRBJ2-2; D is uncertain. From germline, CDR1 is DFQATT and CDR2 SNEGSKA (reference sequence). This CDR3 is built from 13 residues. Trimming pared 6 bases from V and 3 bases from J, leaving 11 bases between. In nucleotides, the CDR3 is TGCAGTGCCCGCCTGTGGGACACCGGGGAGCTGTTTTTT. Its translation is CSARLWDTGELFF.